This TCR beta chain was retrieved from a study of spatial heterogeneity in lung cancer. The overall study: Matched bulk RNA-seq yielded a T cell transcriptional module score. Counts of TCR transcripts in tumor regions correlated strongly with that score.

The study's findings and limits: Counts of expanded intratumoral alpha and beta TCRs tracked tumor mutation counts.

The time point: sample taken at primary tumor resection. Untreated early-stage non-small cell lung cancer patients, fewer than 85 in total, were the donors. TCRs were sequenced from unsorted whole RNA of tumor, nontumor lung or PBMC. TCRdb re-called the 5' RACE reads through MiXCR, storing one row per CDR3 protein. This sample yields under 7,500 distinct CDR3 sequences, of which 20% to 30% are seen a single time; approximately 23% belongs to the top ten. Within the sample, this clonotype is medium-sized. Antigen: not known. This TCR was recovered from a male donor with early-stage non-small cell lung cancer. This specimen was lung tumor tissue, taken at surgery.

The CDR3 nucleotides are TGTGCCAGCTCGATCCAGGGGAATCAGCCCCAGCATTTT. Its protein is CASSIQGNQPQHF. The chain couples TRBV7-8 to TRBJ1-5, with D possibly TRBD1 on 6 matching bases. V lost 8 bases and J 4 bases, leaving 12 bases between the germline ends. This CDR3 contains 13 residues. Germline CDR1 is SGHVS and CDR2 is FQNEAQ.